This entry lists 20 T cell receptor beta chains sequenced from one sample in a study of shared clonotypes between healthy human individuals (TCRdb year 2020). Libraries were made using the immunoSEQ multiplex PCR assay. TCRdb re-hosts the immuneACCESS table, in-frame sequences only. Its copies lack some clones; in the studies checked, an unresolved V gene accounts for under half of them, and the cause for the rest is not known. Here the sample has 2 million to 2.5 million clones; more than 80% occur a single time. The ten largest clones capture 0.39% of the sample. Input material: naive CD4+ T cells from PBMCs. Sample cell subset or site, as interpreted from the label and publication: CD45RA+ positively selected. These receptors were obtained from a man aged 18-30 years in good health. Some clones in this sample may be carry-over from other donors' samples.

The chain couples TRBV5-4 to TRBJ2-1; D gene ambiguous. The CDR3 runs to 14 residues. Trimming took 0 bases from V and 5 from J, leaving 9 bases between them. CDR1 and CDR2 (germline): SGHNT, YYREEE (reference sequence). Here the CDR3 DNA reads TGTGCCAGCAGCTTGGCCAGCCAAGACAATGAGCAGTTCTTC. Translation gives CASSLASQDNEQFF. Full variable domain (outside the CDR3, taken from reference TRBV5-4 and TRBJ2-1): ETGVTQSPTHLIKTRGQQVTLRCSSQSGHNTVSWYQQALGQGPQFIFQYYREEENGRGNFPPRFSGLQFPNYSSELNVNALELDDSALYLCASSLASQDNEQFFGPGTRLTVL.

The CDR3 DNA sequence: TGTGCCAGCAGCACCGGGACGGACGCCTACGAGCAGTACTTC. It specifies CASSTGTDAYEQYF. The V call is TRBV5-4, the J call TRBJ2-7; either TRBD1 or TRBD2 may fit D (5 bases each). Trimming removed 4 bases at V and 2 bases at J, with 13 bases between. CDR3 length: 14 residues. Germline CDR1 and CDR2: SGHNT and YYREEE (reference sequence).

The chain joins TRBV28 to TRBJ2-1; D is possibly TRBD2 (6 bases). Germline-derived CDR1 and CDR2 are MDHEN and SYDVKM. V was pared by 10 bases and J by 0 bases, with 10 bases between. The CDR3 consists of 13 residues. CDR3 DNA sequence: TGTGCCACCCTCGGGAGCTCCTACAATGAGCAGTTCTTC. This translates into CATLGSSYNEQFF.

The rearrangement links TRBV5-6 to TRBJ2-3, with 8 bases lining up with TRBD1. V lost 3 bases to trimming and J lost 1 base; unmatched junction nucleotides: 7. This CDR3 region has 16 residues. Germline V CDR1 and CDR2: SGHDT, YYEEEE. The DNA for the CDR3 is TGTGCCAGCAGCTCCCTACAGGGGGATGGCACAGATACGCAGTATTTT. This sequence encodes CASSSLQGDGTDTQYF.

The CDR3 nucleotides are TGTGCCAGCAGCAACAGCGGCTCTGGAAACACCATATATTTT. Its protein product is CASSNSGSGNTIYF. The gene calls are TRBV9 and TRBJ1-3; D is unclear. Trimming cost V 4 bases and J 0 bases, with 8 bases left between them. Germline lookup yields CDR1 SGDLS and CDR2 YYNGEE. This CDR3 has 14 residues.

This chain connects TRBV28 to TRBJ1-3, with D uncertain. Germline lookup yields CDR1 MDHEN and CDR2 SYDVKM. The CDR3 extends over 15 amino acids. Trimming left V 4 bases short and J 0 bases short, with 10 bases between. In nucleotides, the CDR3 is TGTGCCAGCAGTTCCGGACCGATCTCTGGAAACACCATATATTTT. This translates into CASSSGPISGNTIYF.

The chain uses TRBV5-8 and TRBJ1-2; no clear D gene. CDR1 SGHTS and CDR2 YDEGEE come from the germline V gene. V gave up 2 bases and J gave up 8 bases, with 16 bases separating them. CDR3 length equals 14 residues. CDR3 region: CASSFGSGAPGYTF. The CDR3 DNA reads as TGTGCCAGCAGCTTCGGAAGTGGAGCGCCCGGCTACACCTTC.

The genes are TRBV7-9 and TRBJ2-5; TRBD2 aligns across 7 bases. Trimming removed 1 base from V and 0 bases from J; junction bases left unmatched: 14. The CDR3 consists of 19 residues. In germline, CDR1 is SEHNR, CDR2 FQNEAQ (reference sequence). CDR3 DNA sequence: TGTGCCAGCAGCTTAGGTGTGACAGCGGCTAGCGGATACCAAGAGACCCAGTACTTC. This translates into CASSLGVTAASGYQETQYF.

This chain uses TRBV7-9 with TRBJ2-7, with 8 bases that match TRBD2. V dropped 0 bases and J dropped 2; count of bases not matched to a gene: 3. The CDR3 runs to 15 residues. The germline gives CDR1 SEHNR, CDR2 FQNEAQ (reference sequence). The CDR3 DNA reads TGTGCCAGCAGCTTAGCCGCGGGAGGCCCCTACGAGCAGTACTTC. Translation: CASSLAAGGPYEQYF.

Worth noting for this clone: Distinct nucleotide sequences in the sample also encode this CDR3. This rearrangement joins TRBV4-1 to TRBJ2-7; perhaps TRBD2 as D (5 bases). From germline, CDR1 is MGHRA and CDR2 YSYEKL. This CDR3 is built from 14 residues. Deletions cut 4 bases from V and 4 bases from J, with 14 bases between. CDR3 amino acids: CASSRPGLAYEQYF. CDR3 nucleotide sequence: TGCGCCAGCAGCCGTCCCGGACTCGCGTACGAGCAGTACTTC.

The V call is TRBV18, the J call TRBJ2-3; TRBD1 or TRBD2 may be the D gene (5 bases each). From germline, CDR1 is KGHSH and CDR2 LQKENI. This CDR3 spans 16 amino acids. V shed 0 bases and J shed 1 base, with 11 bases lying between them. The CDR3, as DNA: TGTGCCAGCTCACCACCCGGGACCGCGGGCACAGATACGCAGTATTTT. Translating it yields CASSPPGTAGTDTQYF.

This clone showed up just once. Germline and junction disagree at one end, which may indicate a read error. The J gene is TRBJ1-1, the V gene TRBV7-2; D not resolved. CDR1 is SGHTA and CDR2 is FQGNSA in the germline V gene. The CDR3 is 10 amino acids. CDR3 region: CASSSFSAKF. CDR3 nucleotides: TGTGCCAGCAGCTCATTTAGTGCCAAGTTT.

The chain is built from TRBV2 and TRBJ1-2, with D possibly being TRBD1 (5 bases). The V end was cut by 3 bases, the J end by 2 bases, with 13 bases between. Germline V gives CDR1 SNHLY, CDR2 FYNNEI. This CDR3 has 15 amino acids. The CDR3 loop is CASSELPGLNYGYTF. The CDR3 DNA reads TGTGCCAGCAGTGAGCTGCCAGGGCTCAACTATGGCTACACCTTC.

The chain carries TRBV11-2 and TRBJ2-7; 8 nucleotides match TRBD1. There are 15 residues in the CDR3. With 4 bases clipped from V and 7 bases from J, the junction kept 12 bases outside the gene matches. Germline-derived CDR1 and CDR2 are SGHAT and FQNNGV. The CDR3 loop reads CASSSGGAARAEQYF. CDR3 in DNA: TGTGCCAGCAGCTCAGGGGGCGCAGCACGAGCGGAGCAGTACTTC.

V and J are TRBV11-2 and TRBJ2-3; D is undetermined. The CDR3 sequence is 15 residues long. V dropped 0 bases and J dropped 2 bases, with 9 bases sitting between them. CDR1 is SGHAT, CDR2 FQNNGV, per germline. The CDR3 DNA reads TGTGCCAGCAGCTTAGATCGGCACCCCACAGATACGCAGTATTTT. It encodes CASSLDRHPTDTQYF.

The chain joins TRBV5-1 to TRBJ2-7; no reliable D call. V was cut by 3 bases and J by 9 bases, with 19 bases left in between. Germline CDR1 is SGHRS and CDR2 is YFSETQ. The CDR3 totals 14 residues. CDR3 nucleotide sequence: TGCGCCAGCAGCTCCCCTGCGCCGGGCGCGAGGCAGTACTTC. As protein: CASSSPAPGARQYF.

This clone was counted between two and nine times. The sample contains more than one DNA sequence encoding this CDR3. The gene calls are TRBV7-9 and TRBJ2-2; 11 nucleotides agree with TRBD2. Germline values: CDR1 SEHNR, CDR2 FQNEAQ (reference sequence). The CDR3 covers 16 residues. J was trimmed by 2 bases and V by 4 bases; bases with no gene match: 3. The CDR3 sequence is CASSYRLAGNTGELFF. CDR3 in DNA: TGTGCCAGCAGCTATCGACTAGCGGGAAACACCGGGGAGCTGTTTTTT.

This clone was detected only once. Other nucleotide sequences in the sample specify the same CDR3. The V and J genes are TRBV7-2 and TRBJ2-1, with D possibly being TRBD1 (5 bases). CDR1 is SGHTA, CDR2 FQGNSA, per germline. This CDR3 region has 15 residues. V was pared by 1 base and J by 1 base, with 8 bases between. CDR3 loop: CASSLVGASYNEQFF. CDR3 bases: TGTGCCAGCAGCTTAGTTGGGGCTTCCTACAATGAGCAGTTCTTC.

The V gene is TRBV19, the J gene TRBJ2-3; D gene unclear. The germline V gene encodes CDR1 LNHDA and CDR2 SQIVND (reference sequence). Trimming stripped 5 bases from V and 1 base from J, with 7 bases between. This CDR3 is built from 13 residues. In DNA form, the CDR3 reads TGTGCCAGTAGTTACCAGGGCACAGATACGCAGTATTTT. Translation gives CASSYQGTDTQYF.

In this sample, this clone turned up once. The sample has other DNA sequences that encode this CDR3 too. The chain carries TRBV18 and TRBJ2-2; 9 bases line up with TRBD1. CDR1 and CDR2 from the germline V gene are KGHSH and LQKENI. The junction had 5 bases not matched to a gene; V was cut back by 1 base and J by 8 bases. The CDR3 runs to 15 residues. The CDR3: CASSPRDRGTGELFF. The CDR3 DNA sequence: TGTGCCAGCTCACCACGTGACAGGGGGACGGGGGAGCTGTTTTTT.